These 3 T cell receptor beta chains were all obtained from the same sample, sequenced in a study of blood T cell repertoires in COVID-19. TCRdb keeps only in-frame clones here, not all; method: immunoSEQ multiplex PCR. This sample yields more than 150,000 clones, of which about 86% are seen a single time; roughly 8% belongs to the top ten. The source material was peripheral blood. The origin of the receptors is a man aged 60 to 69 with acute or convalescent COVID-19.

The chain combines TRBV5-8 with TRBJ2-2; maybe TRBD2 (6 bases). The V gene lost 2 bases and the J gene lost 9 bases, with 8 bases spanning the gap. The germline gives CDR1 SGHTS, CDR2 YDEGEE. The CDR3 is made up of 12 amino acids. The CDR3 DNA follows: TGTGCCAGCAGCTTACTAGCCAGGGAGCTGTTTTTT. Protein: CASSLLARELFF.

The CDR3 here is CASSLEAGRSQPQHF. Written as DNA, the CDR3 is TGCGCCAGCAGCTTGGAGGCAGGGAGGAGTCAGCCCCAGCATTTT. The chain couples TRBV5-1 to TRBJ1-5; a possible D gene is TRBD1 (5 bases). The CDR3 extends over 15 amino acids. Germline V CDR1 and CDR2: SGHRS, YFSETQ. The V gene lost 0 bases and the J gene lost 6 bases, with 13 bases spanning the gap.

The chain has TRBV18 and TRBJ1-1; D gene unclear. The CDR3 is 12 amino acids. Germline-derived CDR1 and CDR2 are KGHSH and LQKENI. Trimming removed 4 bases from V and 8 bases from J, with 11 bases in between. The CDR3 nucleotides are TGTGCCAGCTCACTTCCCCGGGGAGAAGCTTTCTTT. Translating gives CASSLPRGEAFF.